The next 23 T cell receptor beta chains were all read from a single sample in a study of vaccination and CD4 T cells after COVID-19. No antigens are known for them. Treatment of the sample: roughly 10-day PBMC culture with coronavirus spike peptide pools or control peptides (ViraFEST assay). Sequence data for DNA of cultured CD4+ T cells were generated by the Oncomine TCR Beta short-read assay. TCRdb reanalysed the PCR reads using MiXCR and keeps one entry per CDR3 protein. The sample consists of roughly 20,000 distinct CDR3 sequences, approximately 40% of them appearing once. The sample in question was CD4+ T cells from blood, cultured in vitro, obtained after SARS-CoV-2 vaccination. Every receptor here comes from a human donor who had recovered from COVID-19.

The sample holds one count of this clonotype. V and J are TRBV29-1 and TRBJ1-3; possible D gene TRBD1, 6 bases. The CDR3 consists of 13 residues. The V gene lost 7 bases and the J gene lost 2 bases, with 12 bases spanning the gap. Germline CDR1 SQVTM, CDR2 ANQGSEA. The CDR3 protein is CSAAEGAGNTIYF. CDR3 sequence (DNA): TGCAGCGCCGCTGAGGGGGCTGGAAACACCATATATTTT.

This rearrangement joins TRBV5-6 to TRBJ1-1; unclear D gene. The CDR3 runs to 12 residues. Trimming left V 0 bases short and J 6 bases short, with 6 bases between. CDR1 is SGHDT, CDR2 YYEEEE, per germline. The CDR3 spells CASSLVKAEAFF. The CDR3, as DNA: TGTGCCAGCAGCTTGGTTAAAGCTGAAGCTTTCTTT.

The chain joins TRBV20-1 to TRBJ2-1; tentatively, D is TRBD1 (5 bases). Germline-derived CDR1 and CDR2 are DFQATT and SNEGSKA (reference sequence). The V gene lost 7 bases and the J gene lost 6 bases, with 13 bases spanning the gap. The CDR3 runs to 12 residues. The CDR3: CSVGNRINEQFF. The CDR3 DNA is TGCAGTGTGGGAAACAGGATCAATGAGCAGTTCTTC.

The rearrangement uses TRBV7-2 and TRBJ2-2; D is unresolved. The germline V and J ends were trimmed by 2 bases and 6 bases, with 10 bases remaining between them. CDR3 size: 14 residues. Germline-derived CDR1 and CDR2 are SGHTA and FQGNSA. The chain's CDR3 is CASSLSYVAGELFF. The CDR3, as DNA: TGTGCCAGCAGCTTATCTTATGTGGCCGGGGAGCTGTTTTTT.

The chain couples TRBV5-4 to TRBJ1-2, with TRBD1 matching over 9 bases. CDR1 and CDR2 (germline): SGHNT, YYREEE (reference sequence). The J segment lost 5 bases and the V segment lost 2 bases, leaving 4 bases of the junction unmatched. This CDR3 contains 14 residues. The CDR3 here is CASSFRDREYGYTF. The CDR3 bases are TGTGCCAGCAGCTTCCGGGACAGGGAGTATGGCTACACCTTC.

This sequence joins TRBV12-3 or TRBV12-4 and TRBJ1-6; no clear D gene. With 1 base removed from V and 6 bases from J, the gap between germline ends came to 10 bases. The CDR3 is 15 residues long. The CDR3 loop is CASSLVQPGNSPLHF. In DNA form, the CDR3 reads TGTGCCAGCAGTTTAGTCCAACCTGGTAATTCACCCCTCCACTTT.

V and J are TRBV20-1 and TRBJ2-3; possible D gene TRBD1, 5 bases. This CDR3 has 14 residues. Per the germline V gene, CDR1 is DFQATT and CDR2 is SNEGSKA (reference sequence). V was shortened by 2 bases and J by 7 bases, with 16 bases between the two germline ends. The CDR3 loop reads CSARPQGPVNTQYF. In DNA, the CDR3 is TGCAGTGCTAGACCCCAGGGCCCTGTGAATACGCAGTATTTT.

This chain links TRBV7-9 with TRBJ1-2; weak D call: TRBD1 (5 bases). The V gene's germline CDR1 is SEHNR and CDR2 FQNEAQ (reference sequence). V lost 4 bases, J lost 5 bases, and 14 bases lay in between. This CDR3 has 14 residues. This chain's CDR3 is CASSSYGTEYGYTF. The DNA of the CDR3 is TGTGCCAGCAGCTCCTACGGGACGGAATATGGCTACACCTTC.

The chain joins TRBV18 to TRBJ2-5; D not resolved. This CDR3 is 11 amino acids long. Germline loops: CDR1 KGHSH, CDR2 LQKENI. Between the trimmed V and J ends, which lost 1 base and 3 bases, there was a span of 0 bases. As DNA, the CDR3 is TGTGCCAGCTCACCACAAGAGACCCAGTACTTC. This encodes CASSPQETQYF.

This clonotype was seen a few times. The rearrangement uses TRBV19 and TRBJ2-3, with no clear D. The CDR3 consists of 15 residues. Trimming cost V 2 bases and J 3 bases, with 12 bases left between them. Germline CDR1 reads LNHDA; CDR2 reads SQIVND (reference sequence). The CDR3 region has the DNA TGTGCCAGTAGTATAACCTCGGCAGATACAGATACGCAGTATTTT. Protein product: CASSITSADTDTQYF.

This clonotype was seen more than once but under ten times. The V and J genes are TRBV20-1 and TRBJ1-2; the D is unclear. V was cut by 1 base and J by 8 bases, with 8 bases left in between. The CDR3 is made up of 11 amino acids. Germline V gene lookup returns CDR1 DFQATT and CDR2 SNEGSKA (reference sequence). This CDR3 reads CSARGLLGYTF. The CDR3 bases are TGCAGTGCTAGAGGGTTATTGGGCTACACCTTC.

This clonotype has a handful of counts. The junction and the germline gene differ at one end; a read error may be behind it. The chain's CDR3 is CASSLTGVGNSPLHF. The CDR3 DNA is TGTGCCAGCAGCCTAACGGGAGTGGGAAATTCACCCCTCCACTTT. The chain couples TRBV7-3 to TRBJ1-6; the D is unclear. CDR1 SGHTA and CDR2 FQGTGA come from the germline V gene. This CDR3 is built from 15 residues.

The table lists this clonotype with a few counts. This chain links TRBV19 with TRBJ2-3; TRBD1 matches at 7 bases. The CDR3 extends over 16 amino acids. Germline V gene lookup returns CDR1 LNHDA and CDR2 SQIVND (reference sequence). V was pared by 1 base and J by 0 bases, with 4 bases of the junction left unmatched. The CDR3 is CASSIAKGQSTDTQYF. The CDR3 DNA is TGTGCCAGTAGTATAGCTAAGGGACAGAGCACAGATACGCAGTATTTT. Looking up the rest from reference TRBV19 and TRBJ2-3 gives the full variable domain: DGGITQSPKYLFRKEGQNVTLSCEQNLNHDAMYWYRQDPGQGLRLIYYSQIVNDFQKGDIAEGYSVSREKKESFPLTVTSAQKNPTAFYLCASSIAKGQSTDTQYFGPGTRLTVL.

This clonotype was detected only a few times. The CDR3 reads CAISETGQGAGSPLHF. The CDR3 coding sequence is TGTGCCATCAGCGAGACTGGGCAGGGAGCGGGTTCACCCCTCCACTTT. The chain joins TRBV10-3 to TRBJ1-6, with D perhaps TRBD1 (5 bases). CDR3 length equals 16 residues. V lost 6 bases, J lost 9 bases, and 21 bases lay in between. The germline gives CDR1 ENHRY, CDR2 SYGVKD.

This chain uses TRBV20-1 with TRBJ1-4; D is unresolved. CDR1 and CDR2 (germline): DFQATT, SNEGSKA (reference sequence). V was pared by 6 bases and J by 6 bases, with 14 bases between. This CDR3 spans 13 amino acids. CDR3 sequence reads: CSAPAPAHEKLFF. The CDR3, as DNA: TGCAGTGCGCCTGCCCCCGCACATGAAAAACTGTTTTTT.

The genes are TRBV20-1 and TRBJ2-5; possibly TRBD1 for D (5 bases). Germline V gene sequence: CDR1 DFQATT, CDR2 SNEGSKA (reference sequence). The CDR3 runs to 14 residues. Trimming took off 1 base at V and 5 bases at J, with 14 bases between the two ends. The CDR3 DNA reads as TGCAGTGCTAGAGTGGGTCAGGGCTGGGAGACCCAGTACTTC. Residues: CSARVGQGWETQYF.

The chain links TRBV7-6 to TRBJ1-2; no clear D. Trimming shortened V by 0 bases and J by 0 bases, and 8 bases separated the two germline ends. The CDR3 is made up of 15 amino acids. Per germline, CDR1 SGHVS and CDR2 FNYEAQ. The CDR3 DNA reads as TGTGCCAGCAGCTTAGCGCCGGGGTCTAACTATGGCTACACCTTC. Translation gives CASSLAPGSNYGYTF.

The gene calls are TRBV19 and TRBJ2-6; the D call may be TRBD1 or TRBD2 (6 bases each). The V and J ends lost 7 bases and 3 bases respectively, with 16 bases between them. The CDR3 is 16 residues long. Per germline, CDR1 LNHDA and CDR2 SQIVND (reference sequence). The CDR3 sequence is CASTDRRAFGANVLTF. In nucleotides, the CDR3 is TGTGCCAGTACCGACAGGAGGGCCTTTGGGGCCAACGTCCTGACTTTC. Full variable domain (outside the CDR3, taken from reference TRBV19 and TRBJ2-6): DGGITQSPKYLFRKEGQNVTLSCEQNLNHDAMYWYRQDPGQGLRLIYYSQIVNDFQKGDIAEGYSVSREKKESFPLTVTSAQKNPTAFYLCASTDRRAFGANVLTFGAGSRLTVL.

In this sample, this clonotype turned up once. The J gene is TRBJ2-4, the V gene TRBV6-2 or TRBV6-3; D perhaps matches TRBD2 (6 bases). V gave up 2 bases and J gave up 8 bases, with 16 bases separating them. The CDR3 runs to 15 residues. CDR1 MNHEY and CDR2 SVGEGT come from the germline V gene. The DNA for the CDR3 is TGTGCCAGCAGTTACCTCGCTAGGCGGGGCGACATTCAGTACTTC. As protein: CASSYLARRGDIQYF.

This clonotype has only a few counts. The rearrangement links TRBV6-2 or TRBV6-3 to TRBJ2-5; 7 bases are shared with TRBD2. Looked up from germline, CDR1 is MNHEY and CDR2 is SVGEGT. V was pared by 6 bases and J by 7 bases, with 17 bases of the junction left unmatched. This CDR3 contains 16 residues. DNA for the CDR3: TGTGCCAGCAGCAACGGGTGGTTATCGGGAGGTGCGACCCAGTACTTC. Protein sequence: CASSNGWLSGGATQYF.

The rearrangement joins TRBV6-2 or TRBV6-3 to TRBJ2-7, with 9 bases matching TRBD2. Germline lookup yields CDR1 MNHEY and CDR2 SVGEGT. V shed 2 bases, J shed 1 base, and the junction held 6 bases outside the gene matches. The CDR3 is made up of 16 amino acids. CDR3 amino acids: CASSYEAGGVSYEQYF. The CDR3 DNA follows: TGTGCCAGCAGTTACGAGGCGGGAGGGGTTTCCTACGAGCAGTACTTC.

This rearrangement joins TRBV23-1 to TRBJ2-5; tentatively, D is TRBD1 (5 bases). Being an ORF, TRBV23-1 has a function that is uncertain. Deletions cut 8 bases from V and 3 bases from J, with 10 bases between. The CDR3 is made up of 12 amino acids. The CDR3 bases are TGCGCCAGCGTAGGGGCAAAAGAGACCCAGTACTTC. It is translated as CASVGAKETQYF.

This chain links TRBV7-2 with TRBJ2-5; 10 bases fit TRBD1. This CDR3 contains 15 residues. V lost 5 bases, J lost 5 bases, and 8 bases stayed unmatched. The germline gives CDR1 SGHTA, CDR2 FQGNSA. CDR3 DNA: TGTGCCAGCAGCCGGCGGACAGGGGGTCCGGAGACCCAGTACTTC. Translating it yields CASSRRTGGPETQYF.